The following is a T cell receptor (beta chain) sequence with its context. Its antigen is unknown. There are no base qualities to consult, and no much larger clone falls within one base. TCRbeta CDR3 regions were amplified from genomic DNA using the immunoSEQ Assay, a bias-controlled multiplex PCR. As for the original processing: Within the assay, amplification of reference gene primers was used to estimate how many nucleated cells each sample contained. To quantify the absolute abundance of each unique TCRbeta CDR3 rearrangement, sequence reads were collapsed and filtered. Productive Simpson clonality was computed per sample as the square root of Simpson's diversity index over productive rearrangements. TCRdb took this table from immuneACCESS and kept in-frame rearrangements with V and J called. Such tables lack part of the clones; where checked against another copy, unresolved V genes explain under half of the gap, and the rest is unexplained. That table supplies the V and J calls and clone size; D and trimming were determined from the DNA. This sample is represented by over 200,000 clones; approximately 90% of them were singletons. Clones ranked in the top ten supply 11% of the sample.

Enrolling through a virtual design, the prospective study's participants ranged in age from roughly 18 to 89 years and lived across some 23 United States geographic areas. To assign participants to cohorts, the prospective study relied on clinical history that participants themselves reported in a screening survey and a study questionnaire. ImmuneRACE Cohort 3 recovered participants were defined by two consecutive negative NP/OP PCR tests, healthcare professional clearance, or symptom resolution. In the prospective study, whole blood, serum and a nasopharyngeal or oropharyngeal swab were collected from each participant by mobile phlebotomists. Participants in the prospective study had the option to provide additional blood draws and questionnaires over a 2-month period. Prospective study blood samples were shipped either frozen or at room temperature before DNA extraction. From its cysteine to its phenylalanine, the CDR3 spans 16 amino acids. The CDR3 DNA has 48 bases and is translated from base 1. Trimming costs V 2 bases and J 1 base, and their ends lie 12 bases apart. From the germline V gene (reference sequence), CDR1 is SEHNR and CDR2 is FQNEAQ.

The sample comes from a study of blood T cell repertoires in COVID-19 (dated by TCRdb to between 2020 and 2021). With regard to the full study: The collaborator samples originated in the United States, Italy and Spain and spanned the acute and convalescent phases of COVID-19. The prospective study material was composed of cDNA or gDNA derived from T cells, B-cell-depleted T cells, or PBMCs. Subjects who had been exposed to COVID-19, were actively infected with it, or had recovered from it provided the deeply sampled blood TCRbeta repertoires that made up the dataset. The repertoires were made available in a free public database intended to serve as a resource for research on the immune response to SARS-CoV-2. The samples were drawn from two sources: the first 160 participants of the ongoing ImmuneRACE study, and over 1,000 subjects contributed by 6 global collaborators. The sample metadata nearly always contained a de-identified subject ID, COVID-19 status, age in years and sex. Where available, HLA class I and class II types were taken from metadata supplied by the sample provider and were not determined by assay-based typing. The full study reports these points: Clinical and demographic metadata were provided uncurated, with the amount varying by source and participant.

This receptor was identified in a young man who had recovered from COVID-19. The V and J segments used are TRBV7-9 and TRBJ1-3, with no confident D gene call. Sequenced: PBMCs or T cells enriched from blood (not recorded which). Here is the DNA: TGTGCCAGCAGCTTAACCGGCGGCTCTTCTGGAAACACCATATATTTT. This translates into CASSLTGGSSGNTIYF.